Listed below are T cell receptor beta chains from one sample, sequenced in a study of OX40 agonist ivuxolimab in advanced cancers. Sequencing was performed with immunoSEQ multiplex PCR; in TCRdb, only in-frame clones are kept and a portion is missing. The table has tens of thousands of clones, less than 80% seen once; the top ten hold roughly 12%. Sequences were derived from CD4+ or CD8+ T cells sorted from blood, sampled in a trial of the OX40 agonist ivuxolimab. All receptors derive from an adult with an advanced solid tumor such as melanoma, head and neck, liver or kidney cancer. Each CDR3 is given with its conserved first and last residue.

V: TRBV30
J: TRBJ2-5
CDR3: CAWRNPGTGGETQYF

V: TRBV11-2
J: TRBJ1-6
CDR3: CASSLTGVGSPLHF

V: TRBV29-1
J: TRBJ2-7
CDR3: CSVSEDSSYEQYF

V: TRBV9
J: TRBJ2-2
CDR3: CASSEAGGPTGELFF

V: TRBV5-1
J: TRBJ2-7
CDR3: CASPTGLEEVYEQYF

V: TRBV7-9
J: TRBJ1-1
CDR3: CASSLPVTEAFF

V: TRBV2
J: TRBJ1-1
CDR3: CASSLDRNTEAFF

V: TRBV10-2
J: TRBJ1-2
CDR3: CASNPGQGAGGYTF

V: TRBV7-8
J: TRBJ1-1
CDR3: CASSSTGATEAFF

V: TRBV28
J: TRBJ2-1
CDR3: CAISWRGALNEQFF

V: TRBV5-6
J: TRBJ1-3
CDR3: CASYLWGFGGNTIYF

V: TRBV7-9
J: TRBJ1-1
CDR3: CASSLEYLRTGDTEAFF

V: TRBV6-1
J: TRBJ1-5
CDR3: CATHSGSSNQPQHF

V: TRBV7-9
J: TRBJ2-3
CDR3: CASSPGQNTDTQYF

V: TRBV30
J: TRBJ2-7
CDR3: CAWSEGGSLIEQYF

V: TRBV6-5
J: TRBJ2-7
CDR3: CASRLGRLSYEQYF

V: TRBV19
J: TRBJ2-1
CDR3: CASSDRPGGKWNEQFF

V: TRBV27
J: TRBJ1-6
CDR3: CASRPRTGGAGSPLHF

V: TRBV21-1
J: TRBJ2-7
CDR3: CASSGQVCYEQYF

V: TRBV11-2
J: TRBJ1-6
CDR3: CASSLSGNSPLHF

V: TRBV30
J: TRBJ1-1
CDR3: CAWSVRGGQGAPEAFF

V: TRBV5-1
J: TRBJ1-1
CDR3: CASSLAVTGSEAFF

V: TRBV9
J: TRBJ1-6
CDR3: CASSPEKGWSSYNSPLHF

V: TRBV6-6
J: TRBJ1-3
CDR3: CASTRTADRAGNTIYF